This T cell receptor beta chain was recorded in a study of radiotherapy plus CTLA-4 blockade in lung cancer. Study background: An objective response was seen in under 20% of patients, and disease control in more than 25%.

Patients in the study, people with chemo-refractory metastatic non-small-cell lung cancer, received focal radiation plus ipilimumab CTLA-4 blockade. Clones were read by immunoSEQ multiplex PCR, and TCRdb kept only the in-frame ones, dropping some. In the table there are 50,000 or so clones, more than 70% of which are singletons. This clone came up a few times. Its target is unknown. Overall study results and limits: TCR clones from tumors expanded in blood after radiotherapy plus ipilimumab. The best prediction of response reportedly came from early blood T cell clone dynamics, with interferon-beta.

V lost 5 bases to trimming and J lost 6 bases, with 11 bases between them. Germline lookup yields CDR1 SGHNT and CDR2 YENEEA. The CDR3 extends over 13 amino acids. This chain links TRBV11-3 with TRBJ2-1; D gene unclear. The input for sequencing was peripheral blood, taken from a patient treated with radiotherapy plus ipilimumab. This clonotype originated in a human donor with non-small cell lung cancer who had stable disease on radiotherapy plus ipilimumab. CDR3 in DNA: TGTGCCAGCAGCCCAGCCGTCGGCAATGAGCAGTTCTTC. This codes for CASSPAVGNEQFF.